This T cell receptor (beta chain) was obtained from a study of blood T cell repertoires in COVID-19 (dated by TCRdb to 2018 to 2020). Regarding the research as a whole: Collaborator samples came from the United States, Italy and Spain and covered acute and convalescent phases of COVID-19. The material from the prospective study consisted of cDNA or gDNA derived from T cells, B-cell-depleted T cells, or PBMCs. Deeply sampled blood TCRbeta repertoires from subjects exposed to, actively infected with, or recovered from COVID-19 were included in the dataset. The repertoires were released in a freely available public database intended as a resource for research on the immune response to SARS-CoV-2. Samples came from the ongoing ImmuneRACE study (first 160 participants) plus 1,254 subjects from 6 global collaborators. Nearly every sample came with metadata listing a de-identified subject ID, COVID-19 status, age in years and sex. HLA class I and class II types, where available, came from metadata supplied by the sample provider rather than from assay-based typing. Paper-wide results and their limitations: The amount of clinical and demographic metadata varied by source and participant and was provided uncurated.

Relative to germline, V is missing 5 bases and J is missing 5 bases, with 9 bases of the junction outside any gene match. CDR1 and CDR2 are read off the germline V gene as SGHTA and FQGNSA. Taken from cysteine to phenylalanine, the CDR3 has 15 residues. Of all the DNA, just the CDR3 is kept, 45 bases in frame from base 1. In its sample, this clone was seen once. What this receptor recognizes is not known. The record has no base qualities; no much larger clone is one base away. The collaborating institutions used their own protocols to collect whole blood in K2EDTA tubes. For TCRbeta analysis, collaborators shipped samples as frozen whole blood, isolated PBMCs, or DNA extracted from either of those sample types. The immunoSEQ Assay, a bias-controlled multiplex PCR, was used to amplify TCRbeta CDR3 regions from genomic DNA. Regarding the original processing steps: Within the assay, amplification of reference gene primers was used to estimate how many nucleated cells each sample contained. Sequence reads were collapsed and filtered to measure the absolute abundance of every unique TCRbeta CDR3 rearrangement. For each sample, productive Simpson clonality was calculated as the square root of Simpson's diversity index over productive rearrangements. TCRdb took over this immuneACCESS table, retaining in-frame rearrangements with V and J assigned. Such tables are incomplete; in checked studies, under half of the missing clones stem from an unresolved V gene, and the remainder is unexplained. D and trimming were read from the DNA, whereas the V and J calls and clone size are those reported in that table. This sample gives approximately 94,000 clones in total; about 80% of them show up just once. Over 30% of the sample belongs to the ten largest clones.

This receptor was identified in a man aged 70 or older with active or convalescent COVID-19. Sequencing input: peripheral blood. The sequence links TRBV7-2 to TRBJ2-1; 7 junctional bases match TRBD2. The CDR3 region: CASSISSGGHNEQFF. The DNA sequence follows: TGTGCCAGCAGCATCTCTAGCGGAGGTCACAATGAGCAGTTCTTC.